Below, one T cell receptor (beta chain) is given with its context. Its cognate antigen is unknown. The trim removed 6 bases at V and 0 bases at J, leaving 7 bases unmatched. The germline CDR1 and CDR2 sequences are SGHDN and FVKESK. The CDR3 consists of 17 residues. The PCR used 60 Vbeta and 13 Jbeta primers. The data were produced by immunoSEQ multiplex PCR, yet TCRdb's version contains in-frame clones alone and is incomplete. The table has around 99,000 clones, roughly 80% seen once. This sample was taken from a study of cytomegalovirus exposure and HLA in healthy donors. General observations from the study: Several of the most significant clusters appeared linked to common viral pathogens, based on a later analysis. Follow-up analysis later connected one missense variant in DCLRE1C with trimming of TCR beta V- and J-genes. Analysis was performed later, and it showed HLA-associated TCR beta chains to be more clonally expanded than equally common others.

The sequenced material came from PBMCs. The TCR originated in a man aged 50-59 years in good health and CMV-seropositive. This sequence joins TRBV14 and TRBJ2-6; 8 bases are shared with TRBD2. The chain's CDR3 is CASSTGRGNSGANVLTF. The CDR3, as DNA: TGTGCCAGCAGTACCGGGAGGGGGAACTCTGGGGCCAACGTCCTGACTTTC.